These 5 T cell receptor beta chains were all obtained from the same sample, sequenced in a study of identical twins. One entry per CDR3 protein, called by TCRdb with MiXCR from the 5' RACE reads. Of hundreds of thousands of distinct CDR3 sequences in the sample, 18% are singletons; the top ten hold around 13%. These records were also assigned to another study, of T cells expressing NK-cell markers.

The sequenced material came from PBMCs. The source is a woman younger than 35 in good health.

This clonotype was picked up a small number of times. This chain joins TRBV24-1 and TRBJ2-7; TRBD2 might be the D (5 bases). Deletions cut 3 bases from V and 7 bases from J, with 21 bases between. The CDR3 extends over 16 amino acids. Germline CDR1 is KGHDR and CDR2 is SFDVKD. The CDR3 here is CATSDPHRLALWEQYF. The CDR3 DNA reads TGTGCCACCAGTGATCCGCATCGTCTAGCCCTCTGGGAGCAGTACTTC.

The rearrangement joins TRBV20-1 to TRBJ2-7; perhaps TRBD2 as D (6 bases). The germline V and J ends were trimmed by 6 bases and 5 bases, with 17 bases remaining between them. The CDR3 totals 13 residues. Germline lookup yields CDR1 DFQATT and CDR2 SNEGSKA (reference sequence). The CDR3 DNA sequence: TGCAGTGCGCTCGCTAGCGTGGAACACGAGCAGTACTTC. Protein product: CSALASVEHEQYF.

This chain connects TRBV20-1 to TRBJ1-5; D is possibly TRBD1 (6 bases). Germline V gene lookup returns CDR1 DFQATT and CDR2 SNEGSKA (reference sequence). The V gene lost 6 bases and the J gene lost 5 bases, with 8 bases spanning the gap. The CDR3 loop spans 11 amino acids. The CDR3 region has the DNA TGCAGTGCGGGGGGCCATCAGCCCCAGCATTTT. Its protein is CSAGGHQPQHF.

This clonotype came up many times. The V and J genes are TRBV3-1 and TRBJ1-1; D gene unclear. The ends were cut back, 3 bases at V and 0 bases at J, with 2 bases in the middle. There are 12 residues in the CDR3. Germline-derived CDR1 and CDR2 are LGHDT and YNNKEL (reference sequence). For the CDR3, the DNA is TGTGCCAGCAGCCAGGTGAACACTGAAGCTTTCTTT. It encodes CASSQVNTEAFF.

The gene calls are TRBV5-1 and TRBJ2-5, with 9 bases fitting TRBD2. With V trimmed by 0 bases and J by 3 bases, 0 bases remained unmatched. CDR3 size: 14 residues. The germline V gene has CDR1 SGHRS and CDR2 YFSETQ. CDR3 amino acids: CASSLGTSEETQYF. Here the CDR3 DNA reads TGCGCCAGCAGCTTGGGGACTAGCGAAGAGACCCAGTACTTC.